A single sample gave rise to the 30 T cell receptor beta chains below, sequenced in a study of T-cell reconstitution after alpha-beta-depleted transplantation in children (TCRdb year 2016). Interpreted using the paper, the treatment or condition label stands for: allogeneic hematopoietic cell transplantation with graft depleted of TCRalphabeta T cells and CD19 B cells. Library construction relied on PCR. Data came from an Illumina HiSeq 2500. To normalize quantification of the TCRbeta repertoire, the TCR libraries were built with molecular barcoding that relied on unique molecular identifiers. TCRdb took the public reads, trimmed them with fastp at Q25, ran MiXCR for clone calling and kept in-frame beta chains. A single entry per CDR3 protein holds the most common genes and DNA from its merged rows. Counted in this sample were a few hundred thousand distinct CDR3 sequences; approximately 12% of them appeared once. The ten largest account for roughly 2.3% of the sample.

The input for sequencing was PBMCs, mostly from graft donor cells, taken 360 days after TCRalphabeta/CD19-depleted stem cell transplant. These receptors originate from a male patient under 18 who had a stem cell transplant for acute myeloid leukemia, so the T cells may come from the graft donor.

This clonotype has at least ten counts. The chain is built from TRBV25-1 and TRBJ2-2, with 9 nucleotides matching TRBD2. Germline V CDR1 and CDR2: MGHDK, SYGVNS. V shed 1 base and J 7 bases; nucleotides not matched to a gene: 16. The CDR3 is made up of 19 amino acids. CDR3 nucleotides: TGTGCCAGCAGTGAATTGGGACAAAAAGCGGGAGGATGGCACGGGGAGCTGTTTTTT. Amino acid sequence: CASSELGQKAGGWHGELFF.

This clonotype was observed many times. The gene calls are TRBV10-3 and TRBJ1-6; D perhaps matches TRBD1 (6 bases). The CDR3 covers 14 residues. Germline V gene data show CDR1 as ENHRY and CDR2 as SYGVKD. V shed 6 bases and J shed 6 bases, with 12 bases lying between them. In DNA, the CDR3 is TGTGCCATCAGGCTGGACAGTATTAATTCACCCCTCCACTTT. Translation: CAIRLDSINSPLHF.

This clonotype was detected only a few times. This sequence joins TRBV7-3 and TRBJ2-1; TRBD2 agrees at 8 bases. V lost 4 bases, J lost 9 bases, and 5 bases stayed unmatched. There are 13 residues in the CDR3. Germline V gives CDR1 SGHTA, CDR2 FQGTGA. Here the CDR3 DNA reads TGTGCCAGCAGCTCCGCCGGGACTAGTGAGCAGTTCTTC. This gives the protein CASSSAGTSEQFF.

This clonotype was seen ten or more times. V and J are TRBV29-1 and TRBJ2-3; D not certain. The V gene lost 0 bases and the J gene lost 2 bases, with 9 bases spanning the gap. The CDR3 extends over 14 amino acids. CDR1 and CDR2 from the germline V gene are SQVTM and ANQGSEA. The CDR3 DNA sequence: TGCAGCGTTGAAGATCTCCCACACACAGATACGCAGTATTTT. As protein: CSVEDLPHTDTQYF.

This chain joins TRBV7-8 and TRBJ2-7; no clear D gene. Germline-derived CDR1 and CDR2 are SGHVS and FQNEAQ. The CDR3 has 14 residues. V lost 2 bases and J lost 2, with 10 bases in between. Written as DNA, the CDR3 is TGTGCCAGCAGCTTAACGCAAATCCCCTACGAGCAGTACTTC. Encoded protein: CASSLTQIPYEQYF.

This clonotype has ten or more counts. V usage is TRBV28 and J usage is TRBJ2-7, with TRBD2 matching over 8 bases. Germline CDR1 is MDHEN and CDR2 is SYDVKM. There are 13 residues in the CDR3. J was trimmed by 3 bases and V by 7 bases; bases with no gene match: 5. DNA for the CDR3: TGTGCCAGCATGGATAGCGGGATCTACGAGCAGTACTTC. This encodes CASMDSGIYEQYF.

The rearrangement uses TRBV7-9 and TRBJ2-3; D ambiguous. The CDR3 has 13 amino acids. Looked up from germline, CDR1 is SEHNR and CDR2 is FQNEAQ (reference sequence). V lost 11 bases and J lost 5, with 17 bases in between. The CDR3, as DNA: TGTGCCCTCCTGGCAGGCGGCGTAGATACGCAGTATTTT. Protein product: CALLAGGVDTQYF.

The sample holds a few counts of this clonotype. The V gene is TRBV4-2, the J gene TRBJ2-1; TRBD2 agrees at 12 bases. Germline V gene data show CDR1 as LGHNA and CDR2 as YNFKEQ. This CDR3 region has 18 residues. Trimming at V came to 8 bases and at J to 4 bases, leaving 15 bases not matched to a gene. The CDR3, as DNA: TGTGCCAGCGTCCTGACTAGCGGGAGAGGGGCATCATACAATGAGCAGTTCTTC. This codes for CASVLTSGRGASYNEQFF.

This clonotype appeared a few times. The rearrangement joins TRBV7-2 to TRBJ1-3; D unresolved. This CDR3 is built from 15 residues. Per the germline V gene, CDR1 is SGHTA and CDR2 is FQGNSA. V shed 5 bases and J shed 4 bases, with 15 bases lying between them. Written as DNA, the CDR3 is TGTGCCAGCAGCCCGTCGATTTGGGCGGGAAACACCATATATTTT. Its translation is CASSPSIWAGNTIYF.

This clonotype was seen a few times. This rearrangement joins TRBV10-3 to TRBJ2-2, with D possibly matching TRBD2 (6 bases). Trimming took off 7 bases at V and 0 bases at J, with 9 bases between the two ends. The germline V gene encodes CDR1 ENHRY and CDR2 SYGVKD. This CDR3 comprises 14 residues. The CDR3: CAITWRANTGELFF. The CDR3 bases are TGTGCCATCACTTGGAGGGCGAACACCGGGGAGCTGTTTTTT.

This clonotype was seen a few times. The rearrangement joins TRBV20-1 to TRBJ2-7, with 9 nucleotides matching TRBD1. Germline CDR1 is DFQATT and CDR2 is SNEGSKA (reference sequence). The V segment lost 5 bases and the J segment 3 bases; nucleotides outside the gene matches: 8. CDR3 size: 14 residues. The CDR3 DNA reads as TGCAGTGCTCCTGGACAGGGGACTTACTACGAGCAGTACTTC. Its translation: CSAPGQGTYYEQYF.

J is TRBJ2-7 and V is TRBV7-9; 13 bases line up with TRBD2. The CDR3 loop spans 16 amino acids. The V segment lost 0 bases and the J segment 6 bases; nucleotides outside the gene matches: 5. Germline V gene data show CDR1 as SEHNR and CDR2 as FQNEAQ (reference sequence). CDR3 amino acids: CASSLALAGGPGEQYF. The CDR3 DNA is TGTGCCAGCAGCTTAGCACTAGCGGGAGGGCCGGGCGAGCAGTACTTC. The complete variable domain, with remaining parts taken from reference TRBV7-9 and TRBJ2-7, reads DTGVSQNPRHKITKRGQNVTFRCDPISEHNRLYWYRQTLGQGPEFLTYFQNEAQLEKSRLLSDRFSAERPKGSFSTLEIQRTEQGDSAMYLCASSLALAGGPGEQYFGPGTRLTVT.

This clonotype showed up just a few times. The chain carries TRBV27 and TRBJ1-5; D remains ambiguous. This CDR3 has 15 amino acids. Germline CDR1 MNHEY, CDR2 SMNVEV (reference sequence). V was clipped by 5 bases and J by 6 bases, with 17 bases between them. The CDR3 reads CASSPDLGFGQPQHF. CDR3 bases: TGTGCCAGCAGTCCCGATCTGGGCTTTGGTCAGCCCCAGCATTTT.

The chain couples TRBV20-1 to TRBJ2-3; D is undetermined. Deletions cut 3 bases from V and 2 bases from J, with 18 bases between. This CDR3 comprises 16 residues. The germline CDR1 and CDR2 sequences are DFQATT and SNEGSKA (reference sequence). The CDR3 spells CSASDPGPFLTDTQYF. The CDR3, as DNA: TGCAGTGCTAGTGATCCCGGCCCGTTCCTCACAGATACGCAGTATTTT.

This clonotype has at least ten counts. The DNA for the CDR3 is TGTGCCAGCAGCTCCCTGGTTTCGCGGGACTGGTACCAAGAGACCCAGTACTTC. Amino acid sequence: CASSSLVSRDWYQETQYF. The V and J genes are TRBV11-2 and TRBJ2-5, with a tentative D call TRBD2 (6 bases). The CDR3 length is 18 residues. Germline assignment: CDR1 SGHAT and CDR2 FQNNGV. Trimming removed 4 bases from V and 0 bases from J, with 21 bases in between.

Ten or more counts support this clonotype. The gene calls are TRBV12-3 or TRBV12-4 and TRBJ2-1; 11 nucleotides match TRBD2. With 7 bases clipped from V and 9 bases from J, the junction kept 8 bases outside the gene matches. CDR3 size: 14 residues. DNA of the CDR3: TGTGCCAGCACCAGGACTAGCGGGTATGGTGAGCAGTTCTTC. It specifies CASTRTSGYGEQFF.

This clonotype was seen many times. The CDR3 DNA is TGCAGCGTTCGGACAGGGATCAATCAGCCCCAGCATTTT. This gives the protein CSVRTGINQPQHF. The J gene is TRBJ1-5, the V gene TRBV29-1; 8 nucleotides match TRBD1. V was pared by 5 bases and J by 3 bases, with 3 bases of the junction left unmatched. The CDR3 runs 13 residues. The germline CDR1 and CDR2 sequences are SQVTM and ANQGSEA.

Ten or more counts support this clonotype. The chain combines TRBV10-3 with TRBJ2-1; tentative D call: TRBD1 (5 bases). In germline, CDR1 is ENHRY, CDR2 SYGVKD. Trimming stripped 7 bases from V and 1 base from J, with 8 bases between. The CDR3 has 13 residues. This CDR3 is CAIKGWSYNEQFF. In DNA form, the CDR3 reads TGTGCCATCAAGGGGTGGTCCTACAATGAGCAGTTCTTC.

The rearrangement uses TRBV6-5 and TRBJ1-5; D is unclear. The CDR3 contains 14 residues. Germline assignment: CDR1 MNHEY and CDR2 SVGAGI. Trimming stripped 8 bases from V and 3 bases from J, with 14 bases between. CDR3 sequence: CASVPRGINQPQHF. DNA for the CDR3: TGTGCCAGCGTTCCCCGGGGAATCAATCAGCCCCAGCATTTT.

V usage is TRBV20-1 and J usage is TRBJ2-7; D remains unclear. The V gene lost 5 bases and the J gene lost 0 bases, with 5 bases spanning the gap. The germline gives CDR1 DFQATT, CDR2 SNEGSKA (reference sequence). The CDR3 covers 11 residues. The CDR3 DNA follows: TGCAGTGCTGTAAACTCCTACGAGCAGTACTTC. Its translation: CSAVNSYEQYF.

This clonotype has a count of ten or more. The chain is built from TRBV29-1 and TRBJ2-5; TRBD1 matches at 9 bases. The junction had 8 bases not matched to a gene; V was cut back by 7 bases and J by 5 bases. Germline V lookup: CDR1 SQVTM, CDR2 ANQGSEA. The CDR3 contains 13 residues. The CDR3 DNA reads as TGCAGCGATCGACAGGGGGAACGTGAGACCCAGTACTTC. Its translation: CSDRQGERETQYF.

In this sample, this clonotype turned up a few times. The chain carries TRBV20-1 and TRBJ2-7; D call uncertain. Germline CDR1 is DFQATT and CDR2 is SNEGSKA (reference sequence). The V and J ends lost 6 bases and 4 bases respectively, with 13 bases between them. There are 12 residues in the CDR3. CDR3 nucleotide sequence: TGCAGTGCCCCCCGCATCTCATACGAGCAGTACTTC. Residues: CSAPRISYEQYF.

This clonotype was seen once. V gene TRBV7-9 combines with J gene TRBJ2-5; D is perhaps TRBD2 (5 bases). The CDR3 contains 14 residues. Germline V gives CDR1 SEHNR, CDR2 FQNEAQ (reference sequence). The V end was cut by 4 bases, the J end by 5 bases, with 14 bases between. Here the CDR3 DNA reads TGTGCCAGCAGCTCTATGACTACGGGGGAGACCCAGTACTTC. It codes for CASSSMTTGETQYF.

This clonotype appeared a few times. This rearrangement joins TRBV20-1 to TRBJ2-5; 8 bases map to TRBD2. After removal of 4 bases from V and 5 bases from J, the junction contained 3 bases not matched to a gene. Per germline, CDR1 DFQATT and CDR2 SNEGSKA (reference sequence). The CDR3 is 12 residues long. As DNA, the CDR3 is TGCAGTGCTATGGGCGGGGGGGAGACCCAGTACTTC. Translating gives CSAMGGGETQYF.

In the case of this clonotype: A read error may account for a junction end that differs from germline. This chain uses TRBV15 with TRBJ2-1, with 11 bases that match TRBD2. Germline V gene data show CDR1 as LNHNV and CDR2 as YYDKDF (reference sequence). This CDR3 contains 19 residues. CDR3 DNA sequence: TGTGCCACCAGCAGAGACTTGGGCCATAGCGGGAGGGCCTGGAATGAGAAGTTCTTC. Protein product: CATSRDLGHSGRAWNEKFF.

In its sample, this clonotype was seen a few times. The chain carries TRBV28 and TRBJ2-5, with 8 bases fitting TRBD1. J gave up 5 bases and V 3 bases, and 5 bases lay outside the gene matches. Germline V gene sequence: CDR1 MDHEN, CDR2 SYDVKM. The CDR3 totals 14 residues. CDR3 nucleotide sequence: TGTGCCAGCAGTTTCTCGGACAGGGAGGAGACCCAGTACTTC. It yields the protein CASSFSDREETQYF.

This clonotype has a count of ten or more. CDR3 sequence (DNA): TGTGCCAGCTCACTAAAAACACGGAACACTGAAGCTTTCTTT. This translates into CASSLKTRNTEAFF. The rearrangement uses TRBV18 and TRBJ1-1; no clear D gene. The V end was cut by 4 bases, the J end by 1 base, with 10 bases between. Germline lookup yields CDR1 KGHSH and CDR2 LQKENI. The CDR3 spans 14 residues.

This clonotype was counted only a few times. The J gene is TRBJ2-1, the V gene TRBV19, with 7 nucleotides matching TRBD1. The CDR3 contains 15 residues. CDR1 and CDR2 from the germline V gene are LNHDA and SQIVND (reference sequence). V trimming: 3 bases; J trimming: 5 bases; junction bases outside the gene matches: 7. The DNA of the CDR3 is TGTGCCAGTAGTATGGTAGACAGGGATAACAATGAGCAGTTCTTC. This encodes CASSMVDRDNNEQFF.

At least ten counts were recorded for this clonotype. This chain connects TRBV20-1 to TRBJ2-4; TRBD2 agrees at 12 bases. Germline V lookup: CDR1 DFQATT, CDR2 SNEGSKA (reference sequence). CDR3 length equals 16 residues. Losses at the gene ends were 8 bases for V and 3 bases for J; bases not matched to a gene: 11. The CDR3 DNA is TGCAGTCCAGCTAGCCTAGCGGGGGGGATCAAAAACATTCAGTACTTC. Encoded protein: CSPASLAGGIKNIQYF.

Many counts were recorded for this clonotype. The chain uses TRBV7-9 and TRBJ2-7; 10 bases align to TRBD2. V was clipped by 3 bases and J by 3 bases; unmatched bases: 2. This CDR3 has 14 residues. Germline V gene sequence: CDR1 SEHNR, CDR2 FQNEAQ (reference sequence). Here the CDR3 DNA reads TGTGCCAGCAGCTTGGGACTAGCGATCTACGAGCAGTACTTC. The encoded protein is CASSLGLAIYEQYF.